The 3 T cell receptor beta chains reported below all come from one sample, sequenced in a study of long-term antiretroviral therapy in people with HIV. Version v3.0 of the immunoSEQ assay ran at survey level. Libraries were prepared by immunoSEQ multiplex PCR; TCRdb keeps only in-frame clonotypes and omits some of them. There are 35,000 to 40,000 clones in the sample; 75% to 90% occur only once, and more than 9% lies in the top ten. The sequences come from unsorted PBMCs, collected 2.2 years after starting antiretroviral therapy. The receptor source for this set is a man between 18 and 35 years old with HIV.

There are a few counts of this clone. The gene calls are TRBV5-4 and TRBJ1-6, with 8 bases aligning to TRBD1. The V and J ends lost 1 base and 9 bases, in that order; junction bases with no gene match: 3. The germline CDR1 and CDR2 sequences are SGHNT and YYREEE (reference sequence). CDR3 length equals 14 residues. The CDR3 reads CASSLQGAGSPLHF. The CDR3 region has the DNA TGTGCCAGCAGCTTGCAGGGGGCCGGTTCACCCCTCCACTTT.

The chain combines TRBV7-2 with TRBJ2-1; either TRBD1 or TRBD2 may fit D (5 bases each). V gave up 5 bases and J gave up 8 bases, with 28 bases separating them. Germline CDR1 SGHTA, CDR2 FQGNSA. CDR3 length: 18 residues. CDR3 protein: CASSPTGLGRMRQHEQFF. CDR3 coding DNA: TGTGCCAGCAGCCCAACGGGGCTTGGGAGAATGCGGCAACATGAGCAGTTCTTC.

This clone appeared a few times. J is TRBJ2-3 and V is TRBV14, with 7 bases that match TRBD2. The CDR3 runs to 14 residues. Germline assignment: CDR1 SGHDN and CDR2 FVKESK. With V trimmed by 1 base and J by 4 bases, 2 bases remained unmatched. CDR3 in DNA: TGTGCCAGCAGCCAAGGGACTAGTGCAGATACGCAGTATTTT. This gives the protein CASSQGTSADTQYF.